The rows below give T cell receptor beta chains drawn from one sample of a study of T cells in Graves' hyperthyroidism and ophthalmopathy. MiXCR was run by TCRdb on the multiplex PCR reads, yielding one entry per CDR3 protein. The sample has some 490,000 distinct CDR3 sequences; about 22% are singletons. The material sequenced was blood. These receptors were obtained from an older woman with Graves' ophthalmopathy. Each CDR3 is given without its conserved first and last residue.

j_call | v_call | cdr3_length | cdr3_aa
TRBJ2-4 | TRBV20-1 | 12 | SAPPPEGGNIQY
TRBJ2-1 | TRBV7-9 | 13 | ASSSSTRIYNEQF
TRBJ2-5 | TRBV5-1 | 11 | ASTLRGGETQY
TRBJ1-1 | TRBV29-1 | 10 | SVEVTTGRAF
TRBJ2-1 | TRBV7-3 | 13 | ASARDPGQGDEQF
TRBJ2-5 | TRBV30 | 14 | AWSVEAGGLKETQY
TRBJ1-6 | TRBV3-1 | 12 | ASSPTRNNSPLH
TRBJ2-7 | TRBV6-1 | 14 | ASSPTPGQGFGEQY
TRBJ1-6 | TRBV11-2 | 12 | ASSIRGWNSPLH
TRBJ2-7 | TRBV20-1 | 12 | SAEPRDQSLEQY
TRBJ2-5 | TRBV2 | 12 | ASSITGAPHYQY
TRBJ1-4 | TRBV6-5 | 12 | ASSYQTGGEKLF
TRBJ2-5 | TRBV6-2/TRBV6-3 | 10 | ASSPTSQTQY
TRBJ2-7 | TRBV30 | 12 | AWGTGTASGEQY
TRBJ1-1 | TRBV10-3 | 12 | AIRGGGPESEAF
TRBJ1-3 | TRBV27 | 15 | ASSLSGTGGAGNTIY
TRBJ2-1 | TRBV3-1 | 13 | ARSQDRGQANEQF